The 10 T cell receptor beta chains in this list originate from one sample, sequenced in a study of T-cell reconstitution after alpha-beta-depleted transplantation in children. Unique molecular identifiers were built into the TCRbeta library. TCRdb reprocessed the PCR reads with MiXCR, giving one entry per CDR3 protein. Of fewer than 550,000 distinct CDR3 sequences detected, 11% appear once; the ten largest clones hold 12% to 15%. The material was PBMCs, mostly from graft donor cells, obtained 180 days after TCRalphabeta/CD19-depleted stem cell transplant. These receptors all come from a female patient aged 2-10 years who had a stem cell transplant for aplastic anemia, so the T cells may come from the graft donor.

This clonotype was detected a few times. The rearrangement links TRBV5-1 to TRBJ2-1; D possibly corresponds to TRBD2 (6 bases). Germline V CDR1 and CDR2: SGHRS, YFSETQ. V was pared by 4 bases and J by 2 bases, with 19 bases between. CDR3 length equals 17 residues. CDR3 sequence: CASSKRATGVTYNEQFF. The CDR3 DNA reads as TGCGCCAGCAGCAAGCGTGCCACGGGGGTTACCTACAATGAGCAGTTCTTC. The variable domain in full, with the rest retrieved from reference TRBV5-1 and TRBJ2-1, is KAGVTQTPRYLIKTRGQQVTLSCSPISGHRSVSWYQQTPGQGLQFLFEYFSETQRNKGNFPGRFSGRQFSNSRSEMNVSTLELGDSALYLCASSKRATGVTYNEQFFGPGTRLTVL.

The chain is built from TRBV7-2 and TRBJ1-5; no clear D. Germline V CDR1 and CDR2: SGHTA, FQGNSA. The V gene lost 1 base and the J gene lost 2 bases, with 9 bases spanning the gap. The CDR3 is made up of 15 amino acids. The CDR3, as DNA: TGTGCCAGCAGCTTAGTATCCGGGCGCAATCAGCCCCAGCATTTT. It specifies CASSLVSGRNQPQHF.

This clonotype occurred a few times. The V call is TRBV11-2, the J call TRBJ2-1; D unresolved. This CDR3 region has 16 residues. V shed 0 bases and J shed 3 bases, with 12 bases lying between them. Germline values: CDR1 SGHAT, CDR2 FQNNGV. The CDR3 DNA follows: TGTGCCAGCAGCTTAGAGTCAGGTCATTTCTACAATGAGCAGTTCTTC. It encodes CASSLESGHFYNEQFF.

This clonotype showed up many times. The CDR3 coding sequence is TGCAGCGTTGAAGGCAGGGGGAACTACGAGCAGTACTTC. It is translated as CSVEGRGNYEQYF. This chain joins TRBV29-1 and TRBJ2-7; 7 bases fit TRBD1. The CDR3 runs 13 residues. J was trimmed by 3 bases and V by 1 base; bases with no gene match: 3. CDR1 and CDR2 (germline): SQVTM, ANQGSEA.

This chain joins TRBV28 and TRBJ2-1; D might be TRBD1 or TRBD2, each matching 5 bases. Germline V gene sequence: CDR1 MDHEN, CDR2 SYDVKM. V lost 5 bases and J 0 bases, leaving 20 bases between the germline ends. The CDR3 is 18 residues long. The CDR3 DNA reads TGTGCCAGCAGTGGGGACCTAGCAGAAGGAAGCTCCTACAATGAGCAGTTCTTC. This encodes CASSGDLAEGSSYNEQFF.

This clonotype has more than one count but fewer than ten. CDR3 DNA sequence: TGTGCCAGCAGGACCGACAGCTATGGCTACACCTTC. It yields the protein CASRTDSYGYTF. The V gene is TRBV2, the J gene TRBJ1-2, with a possible D match to TRBD1 (5 bases). The CDR3 covers 12 residues. V was pared by 6 bases and J by 4 bases, with 9 bases between. Looked up from germline, CDR1 is SNHLY and CDR2 is FYNNEI.

The chain combines TRBV15 with TRBJ2-7; 10 positions agree with TRBD2. The CDR3 has 15 amino acids. Germline V CDR1 and CDR2: LNHNV, YYDKDF (reference sequence). The V gene end was trimmed by 0 bases and the J gene end by 2 bases; junction bases not matched to a gene: 1. DNA for the CDR3: TGTGCCACCAGCAGAGACCTAGCGGGAGCCTACGAGCAGTACTTC. Translated: CATSRDLAGAYEQYF.

Here the CDR3 reads CASSSRTARAGYGYTF. In DNA form, the CDR3 reads TGTGCCAGCAGCTCGCGGACGGCCCGCGCAGGATATGGCTACACCTTC. V is TRBV7-6 and J is TRBJ1-2; D not resolved. CDR1 is SGHVS, CDR2 FNYEAQ, per germline. Trimming removed 4 bases at V and 5 bases at J, with 20 bases between. The CDR3 consists of 16 residues.

The CDR3 nucleotides are TGTGCCAGCAGCGTAGTCCCAGGGAGAAGAGAGACCCAGTACTTC. Translating it yields CASSVVPGRRETQYF. The chain has TRBV9 and TRBJ2-5; tentatively, D is TRBD1 or TRBD2 (5 bases each). Looked up from germline, CDR1 is SGDLS and CDR2 is YYNGEE. Trimming removed 0 bases at V and 4 bases at J, with 13 bases between. The CDR3 sequence is 15 residues long. The whole variable domain, filled in from reference TRBV9 and TRBJ2-5, reads DSGVTQTPKHLITATGQRVTLRCSPRSGDLSVYWYQQSLDQGLQFLIQYYNGEERAKGNILERFSAQQFPDLHSELNLSSLELGDSALYFCASSVVPGRRETQYFGPGTRLLVL.

In this sample, this clonotype turned up a few times. The J gene is TRBJ2-7, the V gene TRBV27; possibly TRBD2 for D (5 bases). Germline V gene lookup returns CDR1 MNHEY and CDR2 SMNVEV (reference sequence). Trimming pared 7 bases from V and 4 bases from J, leaving 17 bases between. The CDR3 loop spans 14 amino acids. The CDR3 DNA sequence: TGTGCCAGCACCTCGGGAACAACGATGTACGAGCAGTACTTC. Encoded protein: CASTSGTTMYEQYF.